The 22 T cell receptor beta chains in this list originate from one sample, sequenced in a study of cytomegalovirus exposure and HLA in healthy donors. This PCR relied on a set of 60 Vbeta primers and 13 Jbeta primers. Generated by immunoSEQ multiplex PCR, the TCRdb table keeps only in-frame clones and is missing some. This sample has about 180,000 clones, with around 80% found just once. Material: PBMCs. These receptors were taken from a woman under 40 in good health and CMV-seronegative.

A few counts support this clone. The chain employs TRBV2 and TRBJ2-3, with 9 bases identical to TRBD1. This CDR3 region has 15 residues. V lost 5 bases and J lost 6; bases outside the gene matches: 9. Per germline, CDR1 SNHLY and CDR2 FYNNEI. Written as DNA, the CDR3 is TGTGCCAGCAGTCACCGGGACAGGGATTTGGATACGCAGTATTTT. Residues: CASSHRDRDLDTQYF.

The rearrangement joins TRBV5-1 to TRBJ1-2; 7 positions match TRBD1. CDR1 and CDR2 (germline): SGHRS, YFSETQ. V was clipped by 3 bases and J by 4 bases; unmatched bases: 6. CDR3 size: 14 residues. CDR3 region: CASSSTGQTYGYTF. In DNA, the CDR3 is TGCGCCAGCAGCTCAACGGGACAGACCTATGGCTACACCTTC.

The CDR3 bases are TGTGCCAGCAGCGTAGTTGCCAGGGTTCGGGAGCAGTACTTC. Residues: CASSVVARVREQYF. This chain joins TRBV9 and TRBJ2-7; a possible D gene is TRBD1 (5 bases). V gave up 0 bases and J gave up 7 bases, with 14 bases separating them. This CDR3 comprises 14 residues. Germline values: CDR1 SGDLS, CDR2 YYNGEE.

The chain's CDR3 is CAWRDTASTDTQYF. In DNA, the CDR3 is TGTGCCTGGAGGGACACTGCGTCGACAGATACGCAGTATTTT. This chain uses TRBV30 with TRBJ2-3; TRBD1 might be the D (5 bases). The CDR3 is made up of 14 amino acids. V shed 3 bases and J shed 3 bases, with 13 bases lying between them. Germline V gives CDR1 GTSNPN, CDR2 SVGIG (reference sequence).

The rearrangement links TRBV27 to TRBJ1-5; D is unclear. The CDR3 consists of 13 residues. Trimming pared 2 bases from V and 8 bases from J, leaving 10 bases between. Germline V gene lookup returns CDR1 MNHEY and CDR2 SMNVEV (reference sequence). The chain's CDR3 is CASSLGLGEPQHF. Here the CDR3 DNA reads TGTGCCAGCAGTTTAGGACTTGGGGAGCCCCAGCATTTT.

V is TRBV6-5 and J is TRBJ2-7, with 9 positions matching TRBD2. The CDR3 is 16 residues long. Per the germline V gene, CDR1 is MNHEY and CDR2 is SVGAGI. The V and J ends lost 0 bases and 3 bases, in that order; junction bases with no gene match: 6. The CDR3 DNA is TGTGCCAGCAGTTACTCGAATCCAGCGGGGGGCTACGAGCAGTACTTC. It specifies CASSYSNPAGGYEQYF.

The CDR3 coding sequence is TGTGCCAGCAGCCTCGACAGGGGGCAGGGAGGCTACACCTTC. Translated: CASSLDRGQGGYTF. The V and J genes are TRBV6-4 and TRBJ1-2; 10 bases align to TRBD1. The CDR3 loop spans 14 amino acids. Germline V gives CDR1 MRHNA, CDR2 SNTAGT. With 6 bases clipped from V and 8 bases from J, the junction kept 9 bases outside the gene matches.

J is TRBJ2-5 and V is TRBV5-6; 9 bases line up with TRBD1. Germline V gene data show CDR1 as SGHDT and CDR2 as YYEEEE. The CDR3 extends over 13 amino acids. The junction had 2 bases not matched to a gene; V was cut back by 5 bases and J by 3 bases. CDR3 nucleotide sequence: TGTGCCAGCAGGCGACAGGGGGAAGAGACCCAGTACTTC. Translation: CASRRQGEETQYF.

The V gene is TRBV2, the J gene TRBJ1-4, with 11 bases identical to TRBD1. The CDR3 sequence is 15 residues long. CDR1 SNHLY and CDR2 FYNNEI come from the germline V gene. Trimming at V came to 7 bases and at J to 7 bases, leaving 8 bases not matched to a gene. Here the CDR3 reads CASTRTGGDGEKLFF. CDR3 coding DNA: TGTGCCAGCACCAGGACAGGGGGCGATGGTGAAAAACTGTTTTTT.

The chain has TRBV18 and TRBJ1-5, with TRBD1 identical over 9 bases. The CDR3 contains 15 residues. J lost 1 base, V lost 3 bases, and 1 base had no gene match. Germline CDR1 reads KGHSH; CDR2 reads LQKENI. The CDR3 is CASSPGQGSNQPQHF. The CDR3 nucleotides read TGTGCCAGCTCACCTGGACAGGGGAGCAATCAGCCCCAGCATTTT.

V usage is TRBV5-5 and J usage is TRBJ2-7, with 7 bases that match TRBD2. Germline CDR1 is SGHKS and CDR2 is YYEKEE (reference sequence). There are 12 residues in the CDR3. With V trimmed by 4 bases and J by 2 bases, 0 bases remained unmatched. The CDR3 spells CASSAGAYEQYF. The CDR3 DNA sequence: TGTGCCAGCAGCGCGGGAGCCTACGAGCAGTACTTC. Looking up the rest from reference TRBV5-5 and TRBJ2-7 gives the full variable domain: DAGVTQSPTHLIKTRGQQVTLRCSPISGHKSVSWYQQVLGQGPQFIFQYYEKEERGRGNFPDRFSARQFPNYSSELNVNALLLGDSALYLCASSAGAYEQYFGPGTRLTVT.

This rearrangement joins TRBV5-1 to TRBJ1-2; no clear D. This CDR3 spans 13 amino acids. From germline, CDR1 is SGHRS and CDR2 YFSETQ. V was trimmed by 5 bases and J by 2 bases, leaving 10 bases between them. In DNA form, the CDR3 reads TGCGCCAGCAGTGAGGAAGTCAACTATGGCTACACCTTC. Amino acids: CASSEEVNYGYTF. The full variable domain, completed using reference TRBV5-1 and TRBJ1-2, is KAGVTQTPRYLIKTRGQQVTLSCSPISGHRSVSWYQQTPGQGLQFLFEYFSETQRNKGNFPGRFSGRQFSNSRSEMNVSTLELGDSALYLCASSEEVNYGYTFGSGTRLTVV.

In this sample, this clone turned up a few times. This chain joins TRBV6-1 and TRBJ2-3; 12 bases are a match to TRBD2. V trimming: 2 bases; J trimming: 4 bases; junction bases outside the gene matches: 1. The CDR3 loop spans 15 amino acids. Looked up from germline, CDR1 is MNHNS and CDR2 is SASEGT. In nucleotides, the CDR3 is TGTGCCAGCAGTGAACTAGCGGGGGGGCCAGATACGCAGTATTTT. It specifies CASSELAGGPDTQYF.

This rearrangement joins TRBV10-3 to TRBJ1-2; TRBD1 aligns across 7 bases. The CDR3 has 15 residues. Germline CDR1 ENHRY, CDR2 SYGVKD. Trimming at V came to 3 bases and at J to 2 bases, leaving 6 bases not matched to a gene. This CDR3 is CAISDRQGRNYGYTF. In DNA form, the CDR3 reads TGTGCCATCAGTGACAGACAGGGAAGGAACTATGGCTACACCTTC.

The V and J genes are TRBV5-1 and TRBJ1-1; D gene unclear. Looked up from germline, CDR1 is SGHRS and CDR2 is YFSETQ. V lost 0 bases and J 4 bases, leaving 7 bases between the germline ends. The CDR3 covers 13 residues. CDR3 bases: TGCGCCAGCAGCTTGGTAGGGAGCACTGAAGCTTTCTTT. Its translation: CASSLVGSTEAFF.

The chain combines TRBV30 with TRBJ2-7; the D gene is possibly TRBD2 (7 bases). This CDR3 contains 16 residues. V gave up 4 bases and J gave up 8 bases, with 27 bases separating them. Germline V gene sequence: CDR1 GTSNPN, CDR2 SVGIG (reference sequence). The CDR3 is CAWIHSGGGPIFQQYF. CDR3 sequence (DNA): TGTGCCTGGATCCACTCTGGGGGGGGGCCTATCTTTCAGCAGTACTTC.

V gene TRBV5-4 combines with J gene TRBJ2-7, with D uncertain. This CDR3 has 11 residues. From germline, CDR1 is SGHNT and CDR2 YYREEE (reference sequence). V was cut by 0 bases and J by 6 bases, with 4 bases left in between. The chain's CDR3 is CASSLGGEQYF. CDR3 nucleotide sequence: TGTGCCAGCAGCTTGGGAGGCGAGCAGTACTTC.

The chain joins TRBV4-3 to TRBJ2-1; 10 nucleotides line up with TRBD2. Trimming took 0 bases from V and 3 from J; bases not matched to a gene: 2. The CDR3 contains 16 residues. In germline, CDR1 is LGHNA, CDR2 YSLEER. DNA of the CDR3: TGCGCCAGCAGCCAAGATCTAGCGGGGGACTACAATGAGCAGTTCTTC. It specifies CASSQDLAGDYNEQFF.

J is TRBJ2-2 and V is TRBV27, with 8 bases fitting TRBD1. V lost 5 bases and J lost 3; bases outside the gene matches: 2. The CDR3 is 14 amino acids. Germline V gene data show CDR1 as MNHEY and CDR2 as SMNVEV (reference sequence). The CDR3: CASSLTGDTGELFF. The CDR3, as DNA: TGTGCCAGCAGTCTGACAGGGGACACCGGGGAGCTGTTTTTT.

The chain links TRBV27 to TRBJ2-1, with a possible D match to TRBD1 (6 bases). Trimming took off 9 bases at V and 6 bases at J, with 18 bases between the two ends. This CDR3 spans 14 amino acids. CDR1 and CDR2 from the germline V gene are MNHEY and SMNVEV (reference sequence). CDR3: CARIPGYRVNEQFF. Here the CDR3 DNA reads TGTGCCAGGATTCCGGGTTACAGGGTCAATGAGCAGTTCTTC.

V gene TRBV19 combines with J gene TRBJ1-2; the match to TRBD1 covers 8 bases. There are 17 residues in the CDR3. Looked up from germline, CDR1 is LNHDA and CDR2 is SQIVND (reference sequence). The V and J ends lost 1 base and 5 bases, in that order; junction bases with no gene match: 12. The CDR3 bases are TGTGCCAGTAGTATAGTAGGCTGGGGACAGGAACTTTATGGCTACACCTTC. This codes for CASSIVGWGQELYGYTF.

The V and J genes are TRBV27 and TRBJ1-5; 8 bases are a match to TRBD1. In germline, CDR1 is MNHEY, CDR2 SMNVEV (reference sequence). The CDR3 covers 17 residues. Trimming at V came to 9 bases and at J to 0 bases, leaving 13 bases not matched to a gene. CDR3 residues: CARPSRGQVHSNQPQHF. CDR3 sequence (DNA): TGTGCCAGGCCTAGTCGGGGACAGGTCCATAGCAATCAGCCCCAGCATTTT.